The T cell receptor beta chain under discussion was sequenced for a study of cytomegalovirus exposure and HLA in healthy donors. Regarding the study as a whole: Immune exposure was documented only through CMV serostatus. TCR beta sequences reportedly predicted most subjects' HLA-A and HLA-B alleles accurately. Apparent HLA restriction characterized most CMV-associated TCR beta chains in a later analysis.

Trimming stripped 5 bases from V and 6 bases from J, with 13 bases between. Germline CDR1 LNHDA, CDR2 SQIVND (reference sequence). The length of the CDR3 is 14 residues. Primers included in the PCR were 60 Vbeta and 13 Jbeta primers. Here immunoSEQ multiplex PCR was the method, and the copy in TCRdb shows in-frame clones only, minus some. The sample comprises about 190,000 clones, 65% to 85% of which are singletons, and 1.6% rests with the top ten. On this clone itself: Its antigen is unidentified.

Specimen: PBMCs. This clonotype was sampled from a young woman in good health and CMV-seronegative. The chain is built from TRBV19 and TRBJ2-2; D may be TRBD1 (6 bases). CDR3 nucleotide sequence: TGTGCCAGTAGTGCTACAGGGTACGCCGGGGAGCTGTTTTTT. Its protein is CASSATGYAGELFF.